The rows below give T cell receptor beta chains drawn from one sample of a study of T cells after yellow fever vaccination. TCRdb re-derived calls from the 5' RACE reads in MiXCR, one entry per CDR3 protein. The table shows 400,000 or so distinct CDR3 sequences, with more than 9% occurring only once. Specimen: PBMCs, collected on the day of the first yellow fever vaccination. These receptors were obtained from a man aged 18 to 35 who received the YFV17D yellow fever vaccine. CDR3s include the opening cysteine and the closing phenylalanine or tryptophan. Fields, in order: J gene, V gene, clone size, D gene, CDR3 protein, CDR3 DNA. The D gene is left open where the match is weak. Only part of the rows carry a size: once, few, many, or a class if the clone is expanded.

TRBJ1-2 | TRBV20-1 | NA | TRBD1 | CSAPQGVTNYGYTF | TGCAGTGCCCCTCAGGGGGTTACTAACTATGGCTACACCTTC
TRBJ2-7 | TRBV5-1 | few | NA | CASSYGTARVYEQYF | TGCGCCAGCAGCTATGGGACCGCTCGGGTCTACGAGCAGTACTTC
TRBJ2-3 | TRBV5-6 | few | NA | CASSYPGITDTQYF | TGTGCCAGCAGCTACCCGGGGATCACAGATACGCAGTATTTT
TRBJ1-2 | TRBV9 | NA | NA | CASSAEGGRPTF | TGTGCCAGCAGCGCGGAAGGGGGGAGGCCCACCTTC
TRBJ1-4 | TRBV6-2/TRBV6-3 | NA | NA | CATSWGTGHLFF | TGTGCCACCAGCTGGGGTACGGGACACCTGTTTTTT
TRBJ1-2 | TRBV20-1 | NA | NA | CSALPDSLLNYGYTF | TGCAGTGCCCTCCCGGACAGTCTTCTAAACTATGGCTACACCTTC
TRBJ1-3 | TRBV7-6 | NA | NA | CASSLEAVSGNTIYF | TGTGCCAGCAGCTTAGAGGCAGTTTCTGGAAACACCATATATTTT
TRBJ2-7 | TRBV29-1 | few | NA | CSVTDAYEQYF | TGCAGCGTGACTGACGCTTACGAGCAGTACTTC
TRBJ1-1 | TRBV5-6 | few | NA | CASSLLDNVNTEAFF | TGTGCCAGCAGCCTTCTGGACAACGTGAACACTGAAGCTTTCTTT
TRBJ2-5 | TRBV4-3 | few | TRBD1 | CASSPWTGLETQYF | TGCGCCAGCAGCCCCTGGACAGGCCTGGAGACCCAGTACTTC
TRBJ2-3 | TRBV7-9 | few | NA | CASPQRGARPPPDTQYF | TGTGCCAGCCCACAGAGGGGGGCCAGACCCCCCCCAGATACGCAGTATTTT
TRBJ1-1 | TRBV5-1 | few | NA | CASSLGARGTTEAFF | TGCGCCAGCAGCTTGGGGGCCAGGGGTACAACTGAAGCTTTCTTT
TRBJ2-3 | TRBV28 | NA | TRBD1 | CASSRTGPLTDTQYF | TGTGCCAGTTCAAGGACAGGGCCCTTGACAGATACGCAGTATTTT
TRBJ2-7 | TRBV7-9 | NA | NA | CASSSPEDLTYEQYF | TGTGCCAGCAGCTCCCCGGAGGACCTTACCTACGAGCAGTACTTC
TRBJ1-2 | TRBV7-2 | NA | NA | CASSLAQRIIEGYTF | TGTGCCAGCAGCTTAGCGCAGAGGATTATCGAGGGCTACACCTTC
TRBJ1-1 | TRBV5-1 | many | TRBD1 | CASSPGQTRNEAFF | TGCGCCAGCAGCCCGGGACAGACTAGGAATGAAGCTTTCTTT
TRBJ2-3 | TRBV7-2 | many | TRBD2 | CASSLKRGDLDTQYF | TGTGCCAGCAGCCTAAAGCGGGGGGATTTGGATACGCAGTATTTT
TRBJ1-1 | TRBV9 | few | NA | CASSVGGSRITNTEAFF | TGTGCCAGCAGCGTGGGCGGCTCCCGGATCACGAACACTGAAGCTTTCTTT
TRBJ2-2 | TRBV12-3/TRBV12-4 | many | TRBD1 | CASRQGAGTGELFF | TGTGCCAGCAGGCAGGGGGCGGGGACCGGGGAGCTGTTTTTT
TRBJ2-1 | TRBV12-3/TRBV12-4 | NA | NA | CASSPGTKQFF | TGTGCCAGCAGCCCCGGGACAAAGCAGTTCTTC
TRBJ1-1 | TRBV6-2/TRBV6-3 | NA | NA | CASSYGIGDRAFF | TGTGCCAGCAGTTACGGGATTGGGGATAGGGCTTTCTTT
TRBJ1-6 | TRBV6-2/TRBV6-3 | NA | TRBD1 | CASSRFAPTGTGSSYNSPLHF | TGTGCCAGCAGTCGCTTTGCACCGACCGGGACAGGGAGCTCCTATAATTCACCCCTCCACTTT
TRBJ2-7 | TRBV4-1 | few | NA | CASSHSNRAEREQYF | TGCGCCAGCAGCCATTCTAACAGGGCGGAGAGGGAGCAGTACTTC
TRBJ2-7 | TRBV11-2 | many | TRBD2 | CASSLFGLAGIHSYEQYF | TGTGCCAGCAGCTTATTTGGACTAGCGGGGATTCATTCCTACGAGCAGTACTTC
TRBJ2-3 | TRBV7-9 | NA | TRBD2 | CASSALAGVGTDTQYF | TGTGCCAGCAGCGCCCTAGCGGGGGTGGGGACAGATACGCAGTATTTT
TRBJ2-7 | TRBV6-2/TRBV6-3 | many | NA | CASKVFPGPYEQYF | TGTGCCAGCAAAGTTTTTCCGGGACCATACGAGCAGTACTTC
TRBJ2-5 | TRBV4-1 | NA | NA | CASSQETAQETQYF | TGCGCCAGCAGCCAAGAAACAGCGCAAGAGACCCAGTACTTC
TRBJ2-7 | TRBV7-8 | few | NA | CASSFGVRYEQYF | TGTGCCAGCAGCTTTGGGGTTAGGTACGAGCAGTACTTC
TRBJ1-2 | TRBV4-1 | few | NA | CASSQGGGMNYGYTF | TGCGCCAGCAGCCAGGGTGGGGGGATGAACTATGGCTACACCTTC
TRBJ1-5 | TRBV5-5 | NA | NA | CASSLDGSYSNQPQHF | TGTGCCAGCAGCTTGGACGGATCGTATAGCAATCAGCCCCAGCATTTT
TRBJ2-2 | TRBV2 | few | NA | CASRGLGGTGELFF | TGTGCCAGCAGAGGTCTAGGTGGAACCGGGGAGCTGTTTTTT
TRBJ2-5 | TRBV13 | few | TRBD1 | CASSLRQGAGETQYF | TGTGCCAGCAGCTTAAGACAGGGGGCGGGGGAGACCCAGTACTTC
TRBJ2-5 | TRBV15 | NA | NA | CATSTGASQETQYF | TGTGCCACCAGCACCGGTGCTAGCCAAGAGACCCAGTACTTC
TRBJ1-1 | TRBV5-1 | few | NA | CASSWRGAGTEAFF | TGCGCCAGCAGTTGGAGGGGCGCGGGGACTGAAGCTTTCTTT
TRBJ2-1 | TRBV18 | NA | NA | CASSPRPDPSYNEQFF | TGTGCCAGCTCACCGCGTCCGGACCCCTCCTACAATGAGCAGTTCTTC
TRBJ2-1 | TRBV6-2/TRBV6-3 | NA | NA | CASSQSTYNEQFF | TGTGCCAGCAGTCAGAGTACGTACAATGAGCAGTTCTTC
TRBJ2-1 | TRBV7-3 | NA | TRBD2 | CASRKSGGASEQFF | TGTGCCAGCAGGAAGAGCGGGGGGGCTAGTGAGCAGTTCTTC
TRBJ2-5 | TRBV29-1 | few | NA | CSVDGGASLSYQETQYF | TGCAGCGTTGATGGTGGGGCGAGCCTTTCGTACCAAGAGACCCAGTACTTC
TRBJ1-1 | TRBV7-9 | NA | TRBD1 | CASETGIRSNTEAFF | TGTGCCAGCGAGACAGGGATCAGATCGAACACTGAAGCTTTCTTT
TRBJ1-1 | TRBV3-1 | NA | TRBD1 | CASRMTGSNTEAFF | TGTGCCAGCAGAATGACAGGGTCGAACACTGAAGCTTTCTTT
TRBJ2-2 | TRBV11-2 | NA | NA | CASSLEIGGAGELFF | TGTGCCAGCAGCTTAGAGATTGGGGGCGCCGGGGAGCTGTTTTTT
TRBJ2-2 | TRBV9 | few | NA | CASSRSTRNTGELFF | TGTGCCAGCAGCCGTTCTACAAGAAACACCGGGGAGCTGTTTTTT
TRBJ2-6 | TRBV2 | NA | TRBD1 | CASRDRGWSGANVLTF | TGTGCCAGCAGGGACAGGGGATGGTCTGGGGCCAACGTCCTGACTTTC
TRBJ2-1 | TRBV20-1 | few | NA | CSARTRFF | TGCAGTGCTAGAACGCGGTTCTTC
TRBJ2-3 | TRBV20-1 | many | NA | CSARASGTDTQYF | TGCAGTGCTAGAGCCAGCGGCACAGATACGCAGTATTTT
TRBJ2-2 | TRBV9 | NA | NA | CASSVEGSGELFF | TGTGCCAGCAGCGTAGAGGGTTCCGGGGAGCTGTTTTTT
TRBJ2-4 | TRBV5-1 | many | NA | CASSLAFGGPSSGNIQYF | TGCGCCAGCAGCTTGGCCTTCGGGGGCCCCAGCTCAGGGAACATTCAGTACTTC
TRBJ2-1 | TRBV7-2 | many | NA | CASSLGRLAEQFF | TGTGCCAGCAGCTTAGGTAGGTTGGCTGAGCAGTTCTTC
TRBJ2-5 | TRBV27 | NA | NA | CASSFYYSTQETQYF | TGTGCCAGCAGTTTCTACTACAGTACCCAAGAGACCCAGTACTTC